A selection of T cell receptor beta chains follows, all from one sample in a study of identical twins. TCRdb re-called the 5' RACE reads with MiXCR, one entry per CDR3 protein. The data contain about 240,000 distinct CDR3 sequences, roughly a tenth of them singletons. Sequenced sample: memory T cells sorted from blood. Receptors were obtained from a man over 45 in good health. Both conserved end residues are part of each CDR3. D genes are given only for firm matches. The size field is filled for only some rows; it gives once, few, many or a size class.

TRBV6-1	-	TRBD2	TRBJ2-1	CASKGIGGGSSYNEQFF
TRBV7-9	-	-	TRBJ2-1	CASSLAGNFRNEQFF
TRBV4-2	-	-	TRBJ2-3	CASSQEAFTDTQYF
TRBV4-3	many	-	TRBJ2-1	CASSQDNFGTEQFF
TRBV11-2	-	TRBD1	TRBJ1-2	CASSATGFYGYTF
TRBV5-4	few	-	TRBJ2-2	CASSDGNLNTGELFF
TRBV20-1	-	TRBD1	TRBJ1-2	CSARQPEGAVGGYTF
TRBV20-1	many	-	TRBJ2-3	CSARRGGAGDTQYF
TRBV4-3	many	-	TRBJ2-1	CASSQAGHPSNEQFF
TRBV11-2	few	-	TRBJ2-1	CASSPRAVLGQFF
TRBV2	many	TRBD1	TRBJ2-7	CASSVDRREQYF
TRBV28	few	-	TRBJ2-1	CASSSPGAHQYNEQFF
TRBV12-3/TRBV12-4	many	TRBD1	TRBJ2-1	CASSAGDRAAGEQFF
TRBV19	many	TRBD2	TRBJ2-1	CASSGREVAGVNEQFF
TRBV28	many	-	TRBJ1-3	CASSDRVSGNTIYF
TRBV18	few	-	TRBJ2-3	CASSPTPGDTQYF
TRBV7-8	many	TRBD1	TRBJ1-6	CASSRRDRDRASPLHF
TRBV6-1	few	-	TRBJ1-2	CASSRQASRAYGYTF
TRBV5-1	many	TRBD1	TRBJ2-7	CASSVGQDYEQYF
TRBV5-1	many	-	TRBJ1-5	CASSALGGADGQPQHF
TRBV6-5	-	-	TRBJ2-7	CASSYSTNSYEQYF
TRBV6-2/TRBV6-3	many	-	TRBJ1-5	CASRRTVNSNQPQHF
TRBV4-1	-	-	TRBJ2-1	CASSQDLGPNEQFF
TRBV6-5	many	TRBD2	TRBJ2-5	CASSYDSGPEETQYF
TRBV7-2	many	-	TRBJ2-5	CASSWDKGMGSQETQYF
TRBV3-1	-	-	TRBJ1-1	CASRSSWGTEAFF
TRBV6-5	many	-	TRBJ1-6	CASSYSSGSPLHF